This section outlines one T cell receptor beta chain sequence together with its context. The CDR3 sequence is 11 residues long. Trimming shortened V by 8 bases and J by 2 bases, and 7 bases separated the two germline ends. The germline CDR1 and CDR2 sequences are SNHLY and FYNNEI. This sample stems from a study of neoadjuvant nivolumab and ipilimumab in lung cancer. Clones were read by immunoSEQ multiplex PCR, and TCRdb kept only the in-frame ones, dropping some. The sample records 7,000 to 9,500 clones, about 87% being singletons. This TCR derives from an adult with non-small cell lung cancer. Here the sequenced sample was tumor tissue, taken after neoadjuvant nivolumab, alone or with ipilimumab, at or shortly before surgery. V gene TRBV2 combines with J gene TRBJ2-7; tentative D call: TRBD1 (5 bases). The CDR3 loop is CASGRAYEQYF. CDR3 nucleotides: TGTGCCAGCGGCAGGGCCTACGAGCAGTACTTC.